A single sample gave rise to the 15 T cell receptor beta chains below, sequenced in a study of immune evolution from preneoplasia to lung adenocarcinoma. This table comes from immunoSEQ multiplex PCR, and its TCRdb copy is limited to in-frame clones, with some not included. The sample holds approximately 15,000 clones, roughly 87% seen once. Sequenced material: FFPE lung adenocarcinoma in situ tissue. These TCRs come from a donor at least 70 years old with lung adenocarcinoma.

The rearrangement links TRBV4-2 to TRBJ2-6; D uncertain. The CDR3 runs to 16 residues. Looked up from germline, CDR1 is LGHNA and CDR2 is YNFKEQ. Trimming cost V 1 base and J 0 bases, with 7 bases left between them. Here the CDR3 DNA reads TGTGCCAGCAGCCAAGCCCTATCCTCTGGGGCCAACGTCCTGACTTTC. Its protein product is CASSQALSSGANVLTF.

This clone was observed once. The chain has TRBV11-2 and TRBJ2-7; the D is unclear. The CDR3 spans 16 residues. Germline loops: CDR1 SGHAT, CDR2 FQNNGV. Trimming took off 2 bases at V and 0 bases at J, with 14 bases between the two ends. The CDR3 loop is CASSLTGGSSSYEQYF. CDR3 coding DNA: TGTGCCAGCAGCTTAACGGGCGGATCGAGCTCCTACGAGCAGTACTTC.

V is TRBV28 and J is TRBJ2-1; 8 bases agree with TRBD1. CDR1 is MDHEN, CDR2 SYDVKM, per germline. V was clipped by 8 bases and J by 10 bases; unmatched bases: 13. The CDR3 runs to 14 residues. CDR3 sequence: CASEGTGGSMEQFF. In nucleotides, the CDR3 is TGTGCCAGCGAGGGGACAGGAGGGTCGATGGAGCAGTTCTTC. Variable domain in full (rest from reference TRBV28 and TRBJ2-1): DVKVTQSSRYLVKRTGEKVFLECVQDMDHENMFWYRQDPGLGLRLIYFSYDVKMKEKGDIPEGYSVSREKKERFSLILESASTNQTSMYLCASEGTGGSMEQFFGPGTRLTVL.

This clone was detected only once. Here the CDR3 reads CASSKKELSGTHEQYF. The CDR3, as DNA: TGTGCCAGCAGCAAAAAGGAGTTGTCAGGGACCCACGAGCAGTACTTC. J is TRBJ2-7 and V is TRBV21-1. TRBV21-1 counts as a pseudogene. The CDR3 runs to 16 residues.

The V and J genes are TRBV18 and TRBJ2-7; D is ambiguous. Trimming cost V 3 bases and J 2 bases, with 14 bases left between them. The CDR3 loop spans 15 amino acids. Germline V gives CDR1 KGHSH, CDR2 LQKENI. CDR3 nucleotide sequence: TGTGCCAGCTCACCCGGTTGGCAGTCTGCCTACGAGCAGTACTTC. Protein sequence: CASSPGWQSAYEQYF.

The chain is built from TRBV5-6 and TRBJ2-7, with TRBD2 identical over 8 bases. This CDR3 has 15 residues. Germline V gene sequence: CDR1 SGHDT, CDR2 YYEEEE. With 4 bases clipped from V and 3 bases from J, the junction kept 9 bases outside the gene matches. The CDR3 reads CASSDTSGSGYEQYF. As DNA, the CDR3 is TGTGCCAGCAGCGACACGAGCGGGAGCGGCTACGAGCAGTACTTC. Supplemented by reference TRBV5-6 and TRBJ2-7, the full variable domain reads DAGVTQSPTHLIKTRGQQVTLRCSPKSGHDTVSWYQQALGQGPQFIFQYYEEEERQRGNFPDRFSGHQFPNYSSELNVNALLLGDSALYLCASSDTSGSGYEQYFGPGTRLTVT.

In the case of this clone: The germline gene is not matched at one end of the junction; a read error may be the cause. This chain links TRBV7-7 with TRBJ2-5; 7 nucleotides align to TRBD1. The CDR3 has 13 residues. Germline CDR1 reads SSHAT; CDR2 reads FNYEAQ (reference sequence). In nucleotides, the CDR3 is TGTGCTAGCAGCTTAGACAGGGAAGAGACCCAGTACTTC. Protein sequence: CASSLDREETQYF.

V usage is TRBV30 and J usage is TRBJ2-1; D might be TRBD2 (6 bases). Germline CDR1 reads GTSNPN; CDR2 reads SVGIG (reference sequence). This CDR3 is built from 12 residues. V gave up 2 bases and J gave up 7 bases, with 9 bases separating them. CDR3 amino acids: CAWSSSGNEQFF. CDR3 in DNA: TGTGCCTGGAGTTCCAGCGGGAATGAGCAGTTCTTC.

The chain joins TRBV4-2 to TRBJ2-5; TRBD2 is a possible D gene (7 bases). The J call could be wrong; TRBJ2-7 is a better fit for the DNA end. The CDR3 length is 16 residues. Germline loops: CDR1 LGHNA, CDR2 YNFKEQ. CDR3 residues: CASSWGAGARTYEQYF. CDR3 in DNA: TGTGCCAGCAGCTGGGGGGCGGGAGCGAGGACCTACGAGCAGTACTTC.

CDR3 amino acids: CAAGPETPGELFF. CDR3 nucleotide sequence: TGTGCCGCAGGCCCCGAGACACCGGGGGAGCTGTTTTTT. V gene TRBV10-3 combines with J gene TRBJ2-2; no firm D call. This CDR3 has 13 amino acids. The V and J ends lost 11 bases and 8 bases respectively, with 18 bases between them. Germline lookup yields CDR1 ENHRY and CDR2 SYGVKD.

The rearrangement links TRBV6-5 to TRBJ2-1; D may match TRBD1 or TRBD2 (7 bases each). CDR1 and CDR2 (germline): MNHEY, SVGAGI. Trimming removed 7 bases at V and 6 bases at J, with 19 bases between. This CDR3 contains 15 residues. The CDR3: CASNNRGGVGNEQFF. The CDR3 nucleotides read TGTGCCAGCAACAACAGGGGAGGGGTGGGCAATGAGCAGTTCTTC.

The J gene is TRBJ2-1, the V gene TRBV28; D tentatively fits TRBD1 or TRBD2 (7 bases each). This CDR3 region has 15 residues. The V and J ends lost 4 bases and 2 bases respectively, with 12 bases between them. The germline V gene encodes CDR1 MDHEN and CDR2 SYDVKM. The CDR3 spells CASSYQGGTYNEQFF. The CDR3 DNA reads as TGTGCCAGCAGTTATCAGGGGGGGACCTACAATGAGCAGTTCTTC.

The V and J genes are TRBV5-6 and TRBJ2-4, with D uncertain. This CDR3 contains 15 residues. Per germline, CDR1 SGHDT and CDR2 YYEEEE. The V and J ends lost 3 bases and 0 bases respectively, with 10 bases between them. The CDR3 sequence is CASSSLLLAKNIQYF. The CDR3 DNA reads as TGTGCCAGCAGCTCCTTATTACTAGCCAAAAACATTCAGTACTTC.

Here the CDR3 reads CASSVGGMDTEAFF. In DNA, the CDR3 is TGCGCCAGCAGCGTCGGGGGGATGGACACTGAAGCTTTCTTT. The chain is built from TRBV5-1 and TRBJ1-1, with D maybe TRBD1 (5 bases). CDR1 and CDR2 from the germline V gene are SGHRS and YFSETQ. Trimming left V 4 bases short and J 3 bases short, with 13 bases between. This CDR3 region has 14 residues.

This clone was observed a single time. The CDR3 nucleotides read TGTGCCAGCAGCTTAGGGGGGGGGCTCTATGGCTACACCTTC. The encoded protein is CASSLGGGLYGYTF. V is TRBV7-6 and J is TRBJ1-2, with TRBD1 as a possible D gene (6 bases). Germline V gives CDR1 SGHVS, CDR2 FNYEAQ. CDR3 length: 14 amino acids. Trimming removed 1 base from V and 4 bases from J, with 10 bases in between. Variable domain in full (rest from reference TRBV7-6 and TRBJ1-2): GAGVSQSPRYKVTKRGQDVALRCDPISGHVSLYWYRQALGQGPEFLTYFNYEAQQDKSGLPNDRFSAERPEGSISTLTIQRTEQRDSAMYRCASSLGGGLYGYTFGSGTRLTVV.